The entry below gives a single T cell receptor (beta chain) sequence along with its context. The sample originates from a study of blood T cell repertoires in COVID-19. Whole-study context: Sites in the United States, Italy and Spain provided acute and convalescent COVID-19 samples.

Participants, about 18 to 95 years old, spanned around 25 US areas. Researchers sorted participants into cohorts using their self-reported clinical history. Resolution of symptoms, clearance, or two negative PCRs was present in recovered Cohort 3 donors. V lost 3 bases and J 1 base, leaving 22 bases between the germline ends. The CDR3 loop spans 18 amino acids. Germline V gene data show CDR1 as SGHKS and CDR2 as YYEKEE (reference sequence). Produced via immunoSEQ multiplex PCR; TCRdb's table is partial and in-frame only. The sample records over 400,000 clones, approximately 91% being singletons. Sequenced sample: PBMCs or T cells enriched from blood (not recorded which). This chain uses TRBV5-5 with TRBJ1-1, with a possible D match to TRBD1 (6 bases). This sequence was found in a woman aged 55-70 years who had recovered from COVID-19. The CDR3 here is CASSWVGTRQTRNTEAFF. CDR3 sequence (DNA): TGTGCCAGCAGCTGGGTGGGGACAAGACAAACCCGGAACACTGAAGCTTTCTTT.